This T cell receptor (beta chain) was documented in a study of T cells in Graves' hyperthyroidism and ophthalmopathy. Clinical symptoms, serum thyroxine, TRAb, thyroid ultrasound and orbital computed tomography established diagnosis. Using RNA transcripts as the source, TCR beta CDR3 regions were amplified. RT-PCR in the first round (using the HTBI primer set) targeted the TCR CDR3. TCRdb fed the multiplex PCR reads into MiXCR, producing one record per CDR3 protein. The sample yields about 58,000 distinct CDR3 sequences, 49% seen once. Germline V gives CDR1 SNHLY, CDR2 FYNNEI. The CDR3 has 16 amino acids. Trimming stripped 5 bases from V and 4 bases from J, with 18 bases between.

The chain combines TRBV2 with TRBJ2-1, with a weak D call TRBD1 (5 bases). This TCR was sampled from a woman aged 25-40 years with Graves' ophthalmopathy. Sequencing input: blood. The CDR3 DNA is TGTGCCAGCAGTTTAGACAGCTCCAATTCTTACAATGAGCAGTTCTTC. Translating gives CASSLDSSNSYNEQFF. Full variable domain (outside the CDR3, taken from reference TRBV2 and TRBJ2-1): EPEVTQTPSHQVTQMGQEVILRCVPISNHLYFYWYRQILGQKVEFLVSFYNNEISEKSEIFDDQFSVERPDGSNFTLKIRSTKLEDSAMYFCASSLDSSNSYNEQFFGPGTRLTVL.